The sequence of this TCR beta chain was determined in a study of blood T cell repertoires in COVID-19. Study details: Both acute and convalescent COVID-19 samples were obtained from the United States, Italy and Spain.

The data were produced by immunoSEQ multiplex PCR, yet TCRdb's version contains in-frame clones alone and is incomplete. The sample yields about 73,000 clones, more than 70% seen once. The material sequenced was peripheral blood. This TCR came from a man aged 50 to 59 with active COVID-19.

CDR3 sequence (DNA): TGTGCCAGTAGTGGGACTAGCGGGAGCAAGCAGTTCTTC. Translated: CASSGTSGSKQFF. This chain joins TRBV19 and TRBJ2-1; 14 positions agree with TRBD2. Germline V lookup: CDR1 LNHDA, CDR2 SQIVND (reference sequence). Germline trimming cut 5 bases from V and 11 bases from J; bases unmatched to any gene: 2. This CDR3 region has 13 residues.